These 13 T cell receptor beta chains originate from one sample sequenced in a study of CD8+ T cells in alopecia areata. As to treatment: oral pan-JAK inhibitor, 5-10 mg twice daily. TCR sequencing used cDNA made by reverse transcription of extracted RNA. Data came from immunoSEQ multiplex PCR; TCRdb stores just in-frame clones and leaves some out. The sample shows about 170,000 clones, roughly 63% of them seen only once. The material was CD4+ T cells sorted from blood, obtained between weeks 55 and 65, from a patient treated with tofacitinib. The receptor set was obtained from a human donor with alopecia areata.

The chain couples TRBV7-8 to TRBJ1-1; D not certain. V was pared by 2 bases and J by 3 bases, with 1 base between. The CDR3 extends over 11 amino acids. Germline V gene lookup returns CDR1 SGHVS and CDR2 FQNEAQ. The CDR3 region has the DNA TGTGCCAGCAGCTTATACACTGAAGCTTTCTTT. Its protein product is CASSLYTEAFF.

The J gene is TRBJ2-4, the V gene TRBV7-9; D is unclear. Germline V CDR1 and CDR2: SEHNR, FQNEAQ (reference sequence). Trimming left V 2 bases short and J 0 bases short, with 11 bases between. This CDR3 spans 16 amino acids. Here the CDR3 reads CASSLIAGIAKNIQYF. The CDR3 DNA reads as TGTGCCAGCAGCTTAATTGCCGGAATAGCCAAAAACATTCAGTACTTC.

V usage is TRBV15 and J usage is TRBJ2-7; D might be TRBD1 (7 bases). CDR1 and CDR2 from the germline V gene are LNHNV and YYDKDF (reference sequence). V lost 6 bases to trimming and J lost 3 bases, with 18 bases between them. CDR3 length: 15 residues. The CDR3 region has the DNA TGTGCCACCAGACCGCGGGGCGACAGGGTCTACGAGCAGTACTTC. Translation gives CATRPRGDRVYEQYF.

This clone has just a few counts. The chain employs TRBV30 and TRBJ2-2; D gene uncertain. Germline V gives CDR1 GTSNPN, CDR2 SVGIG (reference sequence). V was clipped by 1 base and J by 3 bases, with 9 bases between them. This CDR3 has 14 amino acids. The CDR3, as DNA: TGTGCCTGGAGTGCGGAGTTTTACACCGGGGAGCTGTTTTTT. It translates to CAWSAEFYTGELFF.

This clone was observed a few times. The chain combines TRBV30 with TRBJ2-3, with TRBD1 identical over 11 bases. Germline trimming cut 4 bases from V and 1 base from J; bases unmatched to any gene: 4. The CDR3 is 15 amino acids. Germline V lookup: CDR1 GTSNPN, CDR2 SVGIG (reference sequence). The CDR3 DNA is TGTGCCTGGACGAAGGGACAGGGGGGCACAGATACGCAGTATTTT. Translation: CAWTKGQGGTDTQYF.

This clone was recorded once. V and J are TRBV5-6 and TRBJ2-2, with D perhaps TRBD2 (5 bases). The V gene's germline CDR1 is SGHDT and CDR2 YYEEEE. V was shortened by 1 base and J by 1 base, with 17 bases between the two germline ends. The CDR3 covers 18 residues. CDR3 protein: CASSLMGWTDENTGELFF. The CDR3 region has the DNA TGTGCCAGCAGCTTGATGGGTTGGACTGACGAGAACACCGGGGAGCTGTTTTTT.

V is TRBV5-1 and J is TRBJ1-6; D unresolved. The CDR3 totals 14 residues. Germline V lookup: CDR1 SGHRS, CDR2 YFSETQ. Deletions cut 1 base from V and 5 bases from J, with 7 bases between. The CDR3 region has the DNA TGCGCCAGCAGCTTGAACGGGGATAATTCACCCCTCCACTTT. This translates into CASSLNGDNSPLHF.

The chain recombines TRBV5-4 with TRBJ2-3, with no clear D. The CDR3 has 13 residues. Trimming pared 7 bases from V and 2 bases from J, leaving 11 bases between. Germline CDR1 reads SGHNT; CDR2 reads YYREEE (reference sequence). The CDR3 spells CASPLENTDTQYF. CDR3 coding DNA: TGTGCCAGCCCCCTAGAAAACACAGATACGCAGTATTTT.

A remark on this clone: One junction end disagrees with the germline gene, perhaps due to a read error. The rearrangement links TRBV29-1 to TRBJ2-3, with TRBD2 identical over 13 bases. Germline V CDR1 and CDR2: SQVTM, ANQGSEA. This CDR3 comprises 15 residues. CDR3: CSVEGTSGNTDTQYF. CDR3 bases: TGCAGCGTGGAAGGGACTAGCGGGAACACAGATACGCAGTATTTT.

V gene TRBV6-5 combines with J gene TRBJ2-5, with D maybe TRBD1 (6 bases). The CDR3 sequence is 14 residues long. Per the germline V gene, CDR1 is MNHEY and CDR2 is SVGAGI. V was cut by 2 bases and J by 5 bases, with 12 bases left in between. The CDR3, as DNA: TGTGCCAGCAGTTACAACGACAGGCGGGAGACCCAGTACTTC. Translating gives CASSYNDRRETQYF.

This clone turned up a few times. The chain carries TRBV27 and TRBJ2-6; tentatively, D is TRBD1 or TRBD2 (6 bases each). The V end was cut by 6 bases, the J end by 4 bases, with 16 bases between. From germline, CDR1 is MNHEY and CDR2 SMNVEV (reference sequence). The length of the CDR3 is 16 residues. This chain's CDR3 is CASRPSGAIGANVLTF. As DNA, the CDR3 is TGTGCCAGCAGGCCCTCGGGGGCGATAGGGGCCAACGTCCTGACTTTC.

This clone was recorded a few times. The CDR3 spells CASSPLERGGQETQYF. The CDR3 DNA reads as TGCGCCAGCAGCCCCTTGGAGCGGGGGGGCCAAGAGACCCAGTACTTC. The chain links TRBV4-1 to TRBJ2-5; 10 nucleotides agree with TRBD2. The CDR3 has 16 amino acids. Germline trimming cut 4 bases from V and 1 base from J; bases unmatched to any gene: 6. Germline values: CDR1 MGHRA, CDR2 YSYEKL.

The CDR3 loop reads CASSLEEGSGYTF. The DNA for the CDR3 is TGTGCCAGCAGCTTAGAGGAGGGGTCTGGCTACACCTTC. The genes are TRBV7-6 and TRBJ1-2; D is possibly TRBD1 (5 bases). Deletions cut 1 base from V and 7 bases from J, with 10 bases between. CDR1 and CDR2 from the germline V gene are SGHVS and FNYEAQ. The CDR3 totals 13 residues. Full variable domain (outside the CDR3, taken from reference TRBV7-6 and TRBJ1-2): GAGVSQSPRYKVTKRGQDVALRCDPISGHVSLYWYRQALGQGPEFLTYFNYEAQQDKSGLPNDRFSAERPEGSISTLTIQRTEQRDSAMYRCASSLEEGSGYTFGSGTRLTVV.